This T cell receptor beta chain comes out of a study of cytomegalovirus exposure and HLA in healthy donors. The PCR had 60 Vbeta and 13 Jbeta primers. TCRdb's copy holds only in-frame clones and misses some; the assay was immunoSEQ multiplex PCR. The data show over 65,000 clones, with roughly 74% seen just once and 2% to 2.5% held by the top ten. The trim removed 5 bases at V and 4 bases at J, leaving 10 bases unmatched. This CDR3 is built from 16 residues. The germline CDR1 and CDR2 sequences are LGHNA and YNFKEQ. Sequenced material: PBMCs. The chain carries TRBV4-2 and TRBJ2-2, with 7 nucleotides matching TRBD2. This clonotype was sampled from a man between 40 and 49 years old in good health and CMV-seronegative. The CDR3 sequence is CASSTERDLRTGELFF. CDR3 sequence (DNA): TGTGCCAGCAGCACAGAGCGGGACCTCCGCACCGGGGAGCTGTTTTTT.